This TCR beta chain was profiled in a study of T cells in Graves' hyperthyroidism and ophthalmopathy. TCR beta CDR3 sequences were amplified from RNA transcripts. Primed by the HTBI set, a first-round RT-PCR was run on the TCR CDR3. Each CDR3 protein gets one entry after TCRdb re-called the multiplex PCR reads with MiXCR. The sample lists 500,000 or so distinct CDR3 sequences; 17% were seen once. Diagnosing involved the use of clinical symptoms, serum thyroxine and TRAb, thyroid ultrasound and orbital computed tomography. Each 10 ml fresh peripheral blood draw supplied the PBMCs. This CDR3 has 14 amino acids. The germline V gene has CDR1 SGHRS and CDR2 YFSETQ. Losses at the gene ends were 4 bases for V and 3 bases for J; bases not matched to a gene: 4. This clonotype was counted only a few times.

Specimen: blood. V and J are TRBV5-1 and TRBJ2-3; 8 bases fit TRBD2. The source of this sequence is a young woman with Graves' ophthalmopathy. CDR3 coding DNA: TGCGCCAGCAGCATTAGCGGGATGACAGATACGCAGTATTTT. Translating it yields CASSISGMTDTQYF. Together with reference TRBV5-1 and TRBJ2-3, the CDR3 gives the full variable domain: KAGVTQTPRYLIKTRGQQVTLSCSPISGHRSVSWYQQTPGQGLQFLFEYFSETQRNKGNFPGRFSGRQFSNSRSEMNVSTLELGDSALYLCASSISGMTDTQYFGPGTRLTVL.